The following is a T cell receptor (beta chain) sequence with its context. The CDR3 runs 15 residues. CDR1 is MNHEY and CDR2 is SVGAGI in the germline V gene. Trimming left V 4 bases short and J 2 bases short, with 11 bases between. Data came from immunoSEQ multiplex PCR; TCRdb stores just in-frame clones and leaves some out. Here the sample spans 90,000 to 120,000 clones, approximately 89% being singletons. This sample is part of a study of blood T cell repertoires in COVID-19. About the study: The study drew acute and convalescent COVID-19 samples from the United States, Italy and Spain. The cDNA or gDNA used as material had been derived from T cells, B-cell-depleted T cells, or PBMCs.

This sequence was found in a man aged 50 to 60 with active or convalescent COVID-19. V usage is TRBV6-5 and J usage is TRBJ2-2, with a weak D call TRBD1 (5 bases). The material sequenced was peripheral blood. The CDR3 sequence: CASSFHRSNTGELFF. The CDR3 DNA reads TGTGCCAGCAGTTTCCACAGGAGTAACACCGGGGAGCTGTTTTTT.